These T cell receptor beta chains were read from a single sample in a study of cytomegalovirus exposure and HLA in healthy donors. Using immunoSEQ multiplex PCR, the repertoire was profiled, and TCRdb retains in-frame clones only, with some absent. Its clone listing holds 55,000 to 65,000 clones. Sequencing was done on a sample of PBMCs. The receptors shown here come from a woman aged 18-30 years in good health and CMV-seronegative. The CDR3 runs from the conserved cysteine through the conserved F or W.

TRBV27,CASSRRGQVGPWGYTF
TRBV25-1,CASSASTDTQYF
TRBV30,CAGSNLGRGSYEQYF
TRBV19,CASRPGQGTDYGYTF
TRBV6-5,CASSSLGQGYGYTF
TRBV18,CASSPNVGQHEAFF
TRBV30,CAWSVGGGWTEAFF
TRBV9,CASSRYLADTQYF
TRBV6-5,CASSRLQGNGYTF
TRBV5-4,CASSRGGAYGYTF
TRBV9,CASSESIGANVLTF
TRBV5-1,CASSLRGSGTEAFF
TRBV7-8,CASSLGQADGYTF
TRBV9,CASSAGGFADTEAFF
TRBV18,CASSPAEEGKLFF
TRBV4-2,CASSQAFGLAGNEQFF
TRBV19,CASSPKGLAGAAFYNEQFF
TRBV13,CASSAGDSRGAYEQYF
TRBV6-1,CASSEGQGYEPQHF
TRBV5-1,CASSYGQGGVVYEQYF
TRBV6-1,CASSLRTGSYEQYF
TRBV29-1,CSVGSMMDGSSGNTIYF
TRBV6-5,CASSYVAGNEQFF
TRBV6-1,CASRTNRGYNTIYF
TRBV4-1,CASSQDGRGYTGELFF
TRBV11-3,CASSLNARNYEQYF
TRBV19,CASSTRDRVSYEQYF
TRBV30,CACDRNQETQYF
TRBV5-1,CASSLGQGNEQYF
TRBV30,CASAAGYNEQFF
TRBV7-2,CASSPQVGQVNTEAFF
TRBV28,CASRKQQGGVEKLFF
TRBV6-6,CASRTGSNQPQHF
TRBV6-5,CASSYQPVNYGYTF
TRBV5-1,CASSLLAGTDNEQFF
TRBV9,CASSARRYPYEQYF